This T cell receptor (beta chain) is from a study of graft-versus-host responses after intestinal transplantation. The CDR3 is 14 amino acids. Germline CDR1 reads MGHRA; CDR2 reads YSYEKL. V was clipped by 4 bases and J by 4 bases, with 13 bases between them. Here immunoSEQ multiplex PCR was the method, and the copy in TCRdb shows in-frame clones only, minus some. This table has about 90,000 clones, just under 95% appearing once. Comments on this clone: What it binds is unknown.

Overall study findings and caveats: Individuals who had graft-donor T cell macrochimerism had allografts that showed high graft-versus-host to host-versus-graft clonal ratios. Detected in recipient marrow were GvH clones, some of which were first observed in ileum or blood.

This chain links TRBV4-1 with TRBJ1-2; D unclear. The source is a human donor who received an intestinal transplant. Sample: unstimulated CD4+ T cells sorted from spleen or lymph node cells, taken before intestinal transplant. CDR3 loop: CASSRMDGSYGYTF. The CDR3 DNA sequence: TGCGCCAGCAGCCGCATGGACGGGAGCTATGGCTACACCTTC.